This TCR beta chain was sequenced in a study of T cell responses to AZD1222 COVID-19 vaccine. This CDR3 is 13 amino acids long. Trimming removed 1 base at V and 6 bases at J, with 7 bases between. In germline, CDR1 is MGHDK, CDR2 SYGVNS. The protocol was immunoSEQ multiplex PCR, while the TCRdb copy is restricted to in-frame clones and leaves out a portion. Of around 160,000 clones in the sample, around 83% were seen once. This clone has just a few counts. Sequencing used peripheral blood, obtained on day 0 of MenACWY control vaccination. The sequence was collected from an adult in good health. The chain carries TRBV25-1 and TRBJ1-5; no clear D gene. CDR3 sequence reads: CASSEFGSQPQHF. CDR3 DNA: TGTGCCAGCAGTGAATTCGGGAGTCAGCCCCAGCATTTT.